A single sample is the source of the 26 T cell receptor beta chains below, sequenced in a study of blood T cell repertoires in COVID-19. The protocol was immunoSEQ multiplex PCR, while the TCRdb copy is restricted to in-frame clones and leaves out a portion. The table shows fewer than 70,000 clones, with 65% to 85% occurring only once. The sample consisted of peripheral blood. The receptors shown here come from a man in his 60s with acute or convalescent COVID-19.

The chain is built from TRBV6-5 and TRBJ1-2, with 8 bases fitting TRBD1. The CDR3 length is 11 residues. Germline V gene data show CDR1 as MNHEY and CDR2 as SVGAGI. V was pared by 5 bases and J by 7 bases, with 0 bases of the junction left unmatched. The CDR3 DNA reads as TGTGCCAGCAGTACAGGGGGTGGCTACACCTTC. Translated, it gives CASSTGGGYTF.

V is TRBV15 and J is TRBJ2-7; 7 bases align to TRBD1. This CDR3 contains 14 residues. Germline assignment: CDR1 LNHNV and CDR2 YYDKDF (reference sequence). V trimming: 1 base; J trimming: 3 bases; junction bases outside the gene matches: 3. The CDR3: CATSRGRQGYEQYF. CDR3 sequence (DNA): TGTGCCACCAGCAGAGGTCGACAGGGCTACGAGCAGTACTTC.

The gene calls are TRBV5-1 and TRBJ1-1; the match to TRBD1 covers 7 bases. CDR3 length equals 23 residues. Looked up from germline, CDR1 is SGHRS and CDR2 is YFSETQ. J was trimmed by 0 bases and V by 2 bases; bases with no gene match: 28. The CDR3 spells CASSFRQGAPGNLKHILNTEAFF. The CDR3 nucleotides read TGCGCCAGCAGCTTTAGACAGGGAGCCCCAGGAAACCTTAAACATATACTGAACACTGAAGCTTTCTTT. The full variable domain, rest sourced from reference TRBV5-1 and TRBJ1-1, is KAGVTQTPRYLIKTRGQQVTLSCSPISGHRSVSWYQQTPGQGLQFLFEYFSETQRNKGNFPGRFSGRQFSNSRSEMNVSTLELGDSALYLCASSFRQGAPGNLKHILNTEAFFGQGTRLTVV.

This clone was detected only a few times. The chain links TRBV5-1 to TRBJ1-5; 7 bases align to TRBD1. Trimming removed 5 bases from V and 3 bases from J; junction bases left unmatched: 11. CDR1 and CDR2 from the germline V gene are SGHRS and YFSETQ. The CDR3 is 16 amino acids. The CDR3 DNA reads TGCGCCAGCAGTCTGGAACCGGGACAGCCCAATCAGCCCCAGCATTTT. Translated: CASSLEPGQPNQPQHF.

The chain combines TRBV18 with TRBJ2-2; TRBD1 matches 7 bases. CDR3 length: 15 residues. Germline CDR1 reads KGHSH; CDR2 reads LQKENI. The V gene end was trimmed by 6 bases and the J gene end by 3 bases; junction bases not matched to a gene: 7. The CDR3 nucleotides are TGTGCCAGCTCTATAGGGACAGTGGACACCGGGGAGCTGTTTTTT. Protein product: CASSIGTVDTGELFF. The entire variable domain, with the rest obtained from reference TRBV18 and TRBJ2-2, is as follows: NAGVMQNPRHLVRRRGQEARLRCSPMKGHSHVYWYRQLPEEGLKFMVYLQKENIIDESGMPKERFSAEFPKEGPSILRIQQVVRGDSAAYFCASSIGTVDTGELFFGEGSRLTVL.

This clone was counted once. This sequence joins TRBV5-1 and TRBJ2-1; the match to TRBD1 covers 9 bases. The CDR3 is 14 residues long. With 4 bases clipped from V and 6 bases from J, the junction kept 5 bases outside the gene matches. Germline assignment: CDR1 SGHRS and CDR2 YFSETQ. For the CDR3, the DNA is TGCGCCAGCAGCCGTCAGACAGGGGGCAATGAGCAGTTCTTC. This codes for CASSRQTGGNEQFF.

This clone was seen just once. This chain joins TRBV5-1 and TRBJ2-3; 8 bases agree with TRBD2. Germline lookup yields CDR1 SGHRS and CDR2 YFSETQ. V dropped 4 bases and J dropped 0; count of bases not matched to a gene: 13. The CDR3 loop spans 18 amino acids. DNA for the CDR3: TGCGCCAGCAGCAATTCAATCGGGGGGGCCTCTAGCACAGATACGCAGTATTTT. This sequence encodes CASSNSIGGASSTDTQYF.

This chain uses TRBV4-1 with TRBJ1-1; no reliable D call. The CDR3 runs to 12 residues. From germline, CDR1 is MGHRA and CDR2 YSYEKL. Trimming cost V 2 bases and J 2 bases, with 3 bases left between them. CDR3 loop: CASSQQNTEAFF. CDR3 bases: TGCGCCAGCAGCCAACAAAACACTGAAGCTTTCTTT.

The rearrangement uses TRBV4-2 and TRBJ1-3; TRBD1 agrees at 8 bases. Unmatched junction bases numbered 6, after V lost 5 bases and J lost 3 bases. Germline V CDR1 and CDR2: LGHNA, YNFKEQ. The CDR3 is 15 amino acids. Here the CDR3 DNA reads TGTGCCAGCAGCTTGGGGGACAGGCTTGGAAACACCATATATTTT. Protein: CASSLGDRLGNTIYF.

A few counts support this clone. The genes are TRBV15 and TRBJ2-3, with TRBD1 matching over 10 bases. J was trimmed by 1 base and V by 0 bases; bases with no gene match: 13. This CDR3 has 20 residues. Germline CDR1 and CDR2: LNHNV and YYDKDF (reference sequence). The CDR3 nucleotides are TGTGCCACCAGCAGAGAGGGGGGACAGGGGTCCCTGCTAGGCACAGATACGCAGTATTTT. It translates to CATSREGGQGSLLGTDTQYF.

J is TRBJ2-7 and V is TRBV6-5, with D hard to call. Germline CDR1 is MNHEY and CDR2 is SVGAGI. The CDR3 length is 13 residues. V was clipped by 2 bases and J by 4 bases, with 9 bases between them. CDR3 nucleotides: TGTGCCAGCAGTTACAATCCAGGTTACGAGCAGTACTTC. As protein: CASSYNPGYEQYF.

The V and J genes are TRBV2 and TRBJ1-1; D is undetermined. Between the trimmed V and J ends, which lost 3 bases and 1 base, there was a span of 15 bases. CDR1 is SNHLY, CDR2 FYNNEI, per germline. The CDR3 loop spans 16 amino acids. This chain's CDR3 is CASSDYRATRNTEAFF. CDR3 nucleotide sequence: TGTGCCAGCAGTGACTACAGAGCCACTCGGAACACTGAAGCTTTCTTT.

The chain uses TRBV10-3 and TRBJ1-5; D not certain. Germline loops: CDR1 ENHRY, CDR2 SYGVKD. V lost 4 bases, J lost 5 bases, and 9 bases lay in between. The CDR3 is made up of 13 amino acids. The DNA of the CDR3 is TGTGCCATCAGTGGTAGCCGTGATCAGCCCCAGCATTTT. It is translated as CAISGSRDQPQHF.

Details on this clone: Other DNA sequences of this sample code for an identical CDR3. This CDR3 reads CASSPGQTNQPQHF. The CDR3 DNA sequence: TGTGCCAGCTCACCCGGACAGACAAATCAGCCCCAGCATTTT. The chain recombines TRBV18 with TRBJ1-5; possibly TRBD1 for D (6 bases). The CDR3 is 14 residues long. CDR1 KGHSH and CDR2 LQKENI come from the germline V gene. V was clipped by 3 bases and J by 4 bases, with 10 bases between them.

The J gene is TRBJ2-3, the V gene TRBV5-6, with 9 nucleotides matching TRBD1. CDR3 length: 16 residues. Germline V gene sequence: CDR1 SGHDT, CDR2 YYEEEE. The V segment lost 4 bases and the J segment 5 bases; nucleotides outside the gene matches: 11. The CDR3 DNA reads as TGTGCCAGCAGCACCCCGGGACAGGGCACACAAGATACGCAGTATTTT. Protein product: CASSTPGQGTQDTQYF.

V and J are TRBV2 and TRBJ2-5; 10 nucleotides match TRBD2. This CDR3 is 14 amino acids long. V lost 4 bases and J lost 3; bases outside the gene matches: 2. Looked up from germline, CDR1 is SNHLY and CDR2 is FYNNEI. This CDR3 reads CASSGLAGEETQYF. CDR3 DNA: TGTGCCAGCAGTGGTCTAGCGGGGGAAGAGACCCAGTACTTC.

The chain couples TRBV13 to TRBJ2-7, with a tentative D call TRBD1 (5 bases). Germline lookup yields CDR1 PRHDT and CDR2 FYEKMQ (reference sequence). V gave up 6 bases and J gave up 4 bases, with 16 bases separating them. The CDR3 is 14 residues long. The DNA of the CDR3 is TGTGCCAGCAGTGGGGCCCTCAGGCGTTACGAGCAGTACTTC. This sequence encodes CASSGALRRYEQYF. Looking up the rest from reference TRBV13 and TRBJ2-7 gives the full variable domain: AAGVIQSPRHLIKEKRETATLKCYPIPRHDTVYWYQQGPGQDPQFLISFYEKMQSDKGSIPDRFSAQQFSDYHSELNMSSLELGDSALYFCASSGALRRYEQYFGPGTRLTVT.

This rearrangement joins TRBV19 to TRBJ2-7; D might be TRBD2 (6 bases). Trimming took off 6 bases at V and 3 bases at J, with 18 bases between the two ends. There are 15 residues in the CDR3. Germline V gene sequence: CDR1 LNHDA, CDR2 SQIVND (reference sequence). The CDR3 sequence is CASSDIDRDFYEQYF. The CDR3 bases are TGTGCCAGTAGCGATATCGACCGGGACTTCTACGAGCAGTACTTC.

The table lists this clone with a count of one. V is TRBV18 and J is TRBJ1-2, with 7 bases that match TRBD1. V lost 4 bases, J lost 0 bases, and 2 bases stayed unmatched. The germline CDR1 and CDR2 sequences are KGHSH and LQKENI. The CDR3 covers 14 residues. DNA for the CDR3: TGTGCCAGCTCACTCGACAGGGCTAACTATGGCTACACCTTC. Its protein is CASSLDRANYGYTF.

The rearrangement links TRBV30 to TRBJ2-1; D perhaps matches TRBD2 (5 bases). Germline lookup yields CDR1 GTSNPN and CDR2 SVGIG (reference sequence). V lost 4 bases and J lost 6, with 16 bases in between. This CDR3 has 14 amino acids. For the CDR3, the DNA is TGTGCCTGGATGGCTGGACTGAGGGCCAATGAGCAGTTCTTC. This encodes CAWMAGLRANEQFF.

A few counts support this clone. This chain joins TRBV7-2 and TRBJ2-7; TRBD2 agrees at 8 bases. Germline loops: CDR1 SGHTA, CDR2 FQGNSA. The V segment lost 3 bases and the J segment 2 bases; nucleotides outside the gene matches: 6. The CDR3 runs 15 residues. The CDR3 coding sequence is TGTGCCAGCAGCTTCGAGCGGGGGATTACCTACGAGCAGTACTTC. The encoded protein is CASSFERGITYEQYF.

This chain joins TRBV6-5 and TRBJ2-5; TRBD1 might be the D (6 bases). Germline CDR1 is MNHEY and CDR2 is SVGAGI. V lost 6 bases to trimming and J lost 0 bases, with 11 bases between them. This CDR3 contains 14 residues. This CDR3 reads CASSARTDQETQYF. As DNA, the CDR3 is TGTGCCAGCAGCGCTAGGACAGACCAAGAGACCCAGTACTTC.

In DNA form, the CDR3 reads TGTGCCAGCAGCTCGACTAGATCGGCAGAGACCCAGTACTTC. This encodes CASSSTRSAETQYF. The chain employs TRBV2 and TRBJ2-5; possibly TRBD2 for D (6 bases). Trimming took 6 bases from V and 4 from J, leaving 15 bases between them. The CDR3 is 14 amino acids. The germline V gene has CDR1 SNHLY and CDR2 FYNNEI.

This clone showed up just a few times. The chain carries TRBV30 and TRBJ1-6; weak D call: TRBD1 (5 bases). The CDR3 has 14 residues. V was pared by 4 bases and J by 8 bases, with 15 bases between. From germline, CDR1 is GTSNPN and CDR2 SVGIG (reference sequence). CDR3 nucleotides: TGTGCCTGGAACGGGGGACTGGGGGATTCACCCCTCCACTTT. Protein sequence: CAWNGGLGDSPLHF.

This sequence joins TRBV5-1 and TRBJ2-7; perhaps TRBD2 as D (6 bases). The length of the CDR3 is 17 residues. The germline V gene encodes CDR1 SGHRS and CDR2 YFSETQ. V was pared by 0 bases and J by 0 bases, with 16 bases between. This chain's CDR3 is CASSLGLGASDSYEQYF. The CDR3 region has the DNA TGCGCCAGCAGCTTGGGGCTTGGGGCTAGCGACTCCTACGAGCAGTACTTC. Full variable domain (remainder filled in from reference TRBV5-1 and TRBJ2-7): KAGVTQTPRYLIKTRGQQVTLSCSPISGHRSVSWYQQTPGQGLQFLFEYFSETQRNKGNFPGRFSGRQFSNSRSEMNVSTLELGDSALYLCASSLGLGASDSYEQYFGPGTRLTVT.

The genes are TRBV30 and TRBJ1-1; 9 nucleotides line up with TRBD1. V trimming: 3 bases; J trimming: 0 bases; junction bases outside the gene matches: 11. The CDR3 has 17 residues. CDR1 GTSNPN and CDR2 SVGIG come from the germline V gene (reference sequence). CDR3 coding DNA: TGTGCCTGGAGACCAGGACAGGGGTCGGGTATGAACACTGAAGCTTTCTTT. Translating it yields CAWRPGQGSGMNTEAFF.